This is a list of T cell receptor beta chains from one sample in a study of T cell responses to AZD1222 COVID-19 vaccine. Produced via immunoSEQ multiplex PCR; TCRdb's table is partial and in-frame only. The data contain 100,000 to 150,000 clones, just under 95% of them singletons. Here the sequenced sample was peripheral blood, taken on day 0 of AZD1222 vaccination. Receptors were obtained from an adult in good health. Each CDR3 is given with its conserved first and last residue. A D gene is named only where the DNA matches it firmly. Some rows have no size entry. The others give once, few or many, or a class for an expanded clone.

v_gene	abundance	j_gene	d_gene	CDR3nt	CDR3aa
TRBV19	.	TRBJ1-1	.	TGTGCCAGTATGAGGAGGGCGGATACTGAAGCTTTCTTT	CASMRRADTEAFF
TRBV4-1	.	TRBJ2-1	TRBD2	TGCGCCAGCACCCTAGCGGGAGGGGTTTACAATGAGCAGTTCTTC	CASTLAGGVYNEQFF
TRBV4-2	.	TRBJ2-5	.	TGTGCCAGCAGCCAAGGAAAAGGCCCCCGGTTAGCGGCCGAAGCTAAGGAGACCCAGTACTTC	CASSQGKGPRLAAEAKETQYF
TRBV9	.	TRBJ1-2	TRBD1	TGTGCCAGCAGCGGACAGGGTGTGGGCTATGGCTACACCTTC	CASSGQGVGYGYTF
TRBV12-3/TRBV12-4	.	TRBJ1-1	.	TGTGCCAGCAATAGGAACGGCGAAGCTTTCTTT	CASNRNGEAFF
TRBV30	.	TRBJ2-1	TRBD1	TGTGCCTGCGACGCGACAGGGTTCAATGAGCAGTTCTTC	CACDATGFNEQFF
TRBV27	.	TRBJ2-1	TRBD1	TGTGCCAGCAGTTACACCGGGACAGGGGCTACCCAGCAGTTCTTC	CASSYTGTGATQQFF
TRBV2	.	TRBJ1-6	TRBD1	TGTGCCTGCCGGACAGGGGGGACCTATAATTCACCCCTCCACTTT	CACRTGGTYNSPLHF
TRBV7-9	.	TRBJ1-2	.	TGTGCCAGCAGCTTAGGTGGGGGCGTCTATGGCTACACCTTC	CASSLGGGVYGYTF
TRBV11-2	.	TRBJ2-5	.	TGTGCCAGCAGCCCGGGGAGTTTGGGTCAAGAGACCCAGTACTTC	CASSPGSLGQETQYF
TRBV15	.	TRBJ1-3	.	TGTGCCACCAGCAGAGATAGACAGACCTCTGGAAACACCATATATTTT	CATSRDRQTSGNTIYF
TRBV25-1	.	TRBJ2-2	.	TGTGCCAGCAGTGGGGCAGGGGGAGCGGGAGACACCGGGGAGCTGTTTTTT	CASSGAGGAGDTGELFF
TRBV28	.	TRBJ2-7	TRBD2	TGTGCCAGCAGTTTATGGCCCCTAGCGGGAGGGCCGCTTGAGCAGTACTTC	CASSLWPLAGGPLEQYF
TRBV19	.	TRBJ1-1	.	TGTGCCAGTACCTTGGGAGGGAGGGGCACTGAAGCTTTCTTT	CASTLGGRGTEAFF
TRBV18	.	TRBJ1-1	.	TGTGCCAGCTCACCACAAGCCGGGCAGAACACTGAAGCTTTCTTT	CASSPQAGQNTEAFF
TRBV7-9	.	TRBJ2-5	.	TGTGCCAGCAGCTTACAGGGGACTCCACAAGAGACCCAGTACTTC	CASSLQGTPQETQYF
TRBV7-2	.	TRBJ2-5	TRBD2	TGTGCCAGCAGCTTAGGTTTAACTAGCGGGAGCGGTGAGACCCAGTACTTC	CASSLGLTSGSGETQYF
TRBV5-1	.	TRBJ1-2	.	TGCGCCAGCACCAATGGACCAGCGCGTGAGGGCTACACCTTC	CASTNGPAREGYTF
TRBV18	.	TRBJ1-2	TRBD1	TGTGCCAGCTCACCAGCGGGGACAGGGCACGGCTACACCTTC	CASSPAGTGHGYTF
TRBV30	.	TRBJ1-6	.	TGTGCCTGGAGCCCCAGCCTGTCACCCCTCCACTTT	CAWSPSLSPLHF
TRBV7-9	.	TRBJ2-1	TRBD1	TGTGCCAGCAGCTCGACAGGGGGCTTAGAGCAGTTCTTC	CASSSTGGLEQFF
TRBV6-5	.	TRBJ2-2	TRBD2	TGTGCCAGCAGTTATAATAGCGGGAGTACCGGGGAGCTGTTTTTT	CASSYNSGSTGELFF
TRBV28	.	TRBJ2-5	TRBD2	TGTGCCAGCAGTTGGAATAGCGGGAAGTCAGAGACCCAGTACTTC	CASSWNSGKSETQYF
TRBV28	.	TRBJ2-7	.	TGTGCCAGCAGTCGTCGGGGCCTTTCGGGCGAGCAGTACTTC	CASSRRGLSGEQYF
TRBV18	.	TRBJ2-1	.	TGTGCCAGCTCACTAGCGACAGGTAAAATCACTGAGCAGTTCTTC	CASSLATGKITEQFF
TRBV6-6	.	TRBJ1-2	.	TGTGCCACCTCGTCCCCCGGGACGGAACTGGGGTATGGCTACACCTTC	CATSSPGTELGYGYTF
TRBV18	.	TRBJ2-5	.	TGTGCCAGCTCACCACCGTCGGTGCAAGAGACCCAGTACTTC	CASSPPSVQETQYF
TRBV27	.	TRBJ2-5	TRBD2	TGTGCCAGCAGTCCCCAGGGGACTAGCGGGAGAAACTTCGGGGAGACCCAGTACTTC	CASSPQGTSGRNFGETQYF
TRBV4-3	.	TRBJ2-1	.	TGCGCCAGCAGCCAGGAACGACAGCGACTATCCTACAATGAGCAGTTCTTC	CASSQERQRLSYNEQFF
TRBV10-2	.	TRBJ2-5	.	TGCGCCAGCAGTCCTGGGAGGGGGAGAGCGGAGACCCAGTACTTC	CASSPGRGRAETQYF
TRBV3-1/TRBV3-2	few	TRBJ1-2	TRBD1	TGTGCCAGCAGCCAAGTGGAGGGGGCGAGGGGCTACACCTTC	CASSQVEGARGYTF
TRBV27	.	TRBJ2-7	TRBD2	TGTGCCAGCAGTCCTAACCGGGACTACGCCGAGCAGTACTTC	CASSPNRDYAEQYF